This T cell receptor beta chain was recovered during a study of cytomegalovirus exposure and HLA in healthy donors. The wider study: HLA-typed donors contributed about 85 million unique TCRs, which were held in an early data release. General study findings and limits: Earlier analysis looked at TCR beta V segments, and most were productive about 87% or about 30% of the time. A later analysis reportedly found that, within productive TCRs, an Asian-associated ancestry cluster had fewer N-insertions than the mean observed across the roughly 700 donors. From TCR beta sequences, most subjects' HLA-A and HLA-B alleles were reportedly predicted accurately.

With respect to this clone: Its antigen is as yet unknown.

Amplification used 60 Vbeta primers and 13 Jbeta primers. The assay was immunoSEQ multiplex PCR, and TCRdb's table has in-frame clones only and misses some. The sample lists about 98,000 clones, over 80% occurring once. With V trimmed by 1 base and J by 3 bases, 11 bases remained unmatched. CDR3 length equals 19 residues. Germline CDR1 is LGHNA and CDR2 is YSLEER. The sequenced material came from PBMCs. The chain couples TRBV4-3 to TRBJ2-5; 13 nucleotides align to TRBD2. This receptor was obtained from a man aged 40-55 years in good health and CMV-seronegative. Here the CDR3 DNA reads TGCGCCAGCAGCCAAGGACTTCGGTTACTAGCGGGGGGGGAAGAGACCCAGTACTTC. The encoded protein is CASSQGLRLLAGGEETQYF.